The 2 T cell receptor beta chains below all came from one sample that was sequenced in a study of T-cell reconstitution after alpha-beta-depleted transplantation in children. Researchers prepared the TCRbeta library using unique molecular identifiers, the study reports. MiXCR, run by TCRdb on the PCR reads, gives a single entry per CDR3 protein. The sample lists fewer than 550,000 distinct CDR3 sequences; roughly a tenth were seen once. The sample here was PBMCs, taken before TCRalphabeta/CD19-depleted stem cell transplant. The receptor source for this set is a child under 10 years old with inherited bone marrow failure, due to receive a stem cell transplant.

This clonotype was recorded many times. The J gene is TRBJ2-2, the V gene TRBV7-8; D remains unclear. V shed 1 base and J shed 5 bases, with 8 bases lying between them. Per germline, CDR1 SGHVS and CDR2 FQNEAQ. This CDR3 region has 14 residues. The CDR3 region has the DNA TGTGCCAGCAGCTTAGTGTGGAGAACCGGGGAGCTGTTTTTT. Its translation: CASSLVWRTGELFF.

This clonotype has a count of ten or more. The chain combines TRBV27 with TRBJ2-2, with 12 bases aligning to TRBD2. V dropped 5 bases and J dropped 7; count of bases not matched to a gene: 5. CDR1 is MNHEY and CDR2 is SMNVEV in the germline V gene (reference sequence). This CDR3 is built from 15 residues. CDR3 sequence: CASSPRLAGVGELFF. The CDR3 region has the DNA TGTGCCAGCAGTCCCCGACTAGCGGGAGTCGGGGAGCTGTTTTTT.